Below are 30 T cell receptor beta chains sequenced from a single sample in a study of blood T cells in healthy people across ages. Combining a sample-barcoded 5' primer with a J-beta primer mix, a second PCR ran for roughly 6 to 12 cycles. TCRdb itself ran the 5' RACE reads through MiXCR, one entry per CDR3 protein. This table has roughly 680,000 distinct CDR3 sequences, around 50% appearing once. The sample consisted of blood. The receptors originated from a woman older than 75 in good health.

At least ten counts were recorded for this clonotype. This rearrangement joins TRBV6-6 to TRBJ1-6; tentative D call: TRBD1 (6 bases). In germline, CDR1 is MNHNY, CDR2 SVGAGI (reference sequence). The CDR3 contains 13 residues. Trimming took 8 bases from V and 5 from J, leaving 10 bases between them. CDR3 in amino acids: CASLDSDNSPLHF. CDR3 DNA sequence: TGTGCCAGCCTGGACAGTGATAATTCACCCCTCCACTTT.

This clonotype was seen many times. The V call is TRBV29-1, the J call TRBJ2-1; possibly TRBD2 for D (6 bases). The germline gives CDR1 SQVTM, CDR2 ANQGSEA. The ends were cut back, 7 bases at V and 0 bases at J, with 22 bases in the middle. The length of the CDR3 is 17 residues. CDR3 amino acids: CSAVDQLALSSYNEQFF. CDR3 bases: TGCAGCGCTGTCGATCAGCTAGCGCTAAGCTCCTACAATGAGCAGTTCTTC.

This clonotype was counted at least ten times. This rearrangement joins TRBV2 to TRBJ2-1; D ambiguous. Germline CDR1 and CDR2: SNHLY and FYNNEI. The CDR3 length is 11 residues. Trimming cost V 10 bases and J 4 bases, with 8 bases left between them. As DNA, the CDR3 is TGTGCCACCAGCGCTTACAATGAGCAGTTCTTC. Its protein is CATSAYNEQFF.

To note about this clonotype: It may be a read error: a sequence one base away is much more abundant. The chain uses TRBV2 and TRBJ2-1; 7 nucleotides align to TRBD1. Germline V gene data show CDR1 as SNHLY and CDR2 as FYNNEI. V lost 5 bases to trimming and J lost 10 bases; unmatched junction nucleotides: 14. The CDR3 totals 15 residues. The CDR3 DNA follows: TGTGCCAGCAGTAAGTCCAGGGGGACACCTTACGAGCAGTTCTTC. This sequence encodes CASSKSRGTPYEQFF.

With respect to this clonotype: A clone one base away is much larger, so this may be a read error. Here the CDR3 DNA reads TGCGCCAACAGCTTCCGGGGGTTATCAGGGAATGAGCAGTTCTTC. Translated, it gives CANSFRGLSGNEQFF. The J gene is TRBJ2-1, the V gene TRBV5-1; a possible D gene is TRBD2 (6 bases). The CDR3 consists of 15 residues. The germline V gene encodes CDR1 SGHRS and CDR2 YFSETQ.

The J gene is TRBJ1-2, the V gene TRBV28; D remains ambiguous. Germline V gene lookup returns CDR1 MDHEN and CDR2 SYDVKM. This CDR3 spans 12 amino acids. The V end lost 3 bases, the J end lost 8 bases, and 10 bases lay between the germline ends. CDR3 bases: TGTGCCAGCAGTTTCGGTTCGGTAGGCTACACCTTC. Translation gives CASSFGSVGYTF.

The rearrangement links TRBV12-3 or TRBV12-4 to TRBJ1-1, with D maybe TRBD1 (5 bases). This CDR3 region has 15 residues. With 2 bases removed from V and 0 bases from J, the gap between germline ends came to 10 bases. The CDR3 nucleotides are TGTGCCAGCAGTTTACAGGACACTATGAACACTGAAGCTTTCTTT. It specifies CASSLQDTMNTEAFF.

This clonotype was observed many times. The genes are TRBV12-3 or TRBV12-4 and TRBJ2-3; 9 bases map to TRBD2. The J segment lost 3 bases and the V segment lost 3 bases, leaving 4 bases of the junction unmatched. The CDR3 length is 15 residues. In DNA, the CDR3 is TGTGCCAGCAGTTTCTGGCGGGGGGGAACAGATACGCAGTATTTT. It codes for CASSFWRGGTDTQYF.

This clonotype appeared a few times. The chain uses TRBV7-9 and TRBJ2-2; D ambiguous. The CDR3 loop spans 14 amino acids. Between the trimmed V and J ends, which lost 0 bases and 6 bases, there was a span of 8 bases. Germline CDR1 SEHNR, CDR2 FQNEAQ (reference sequence). For the CDR3, the DNA is TGTGCCAGCAGCTTAGCGGGTCGCGCCGGGGAGCTGTTTTTT. Its protein product is CASSLAGRAGELFF.

The V gene is TRBV12-3 or TRBV12-4, the J gene TRBJ2-3; D may be TRBD1 (6 bases). The length of the CDR3 is 16 residues. V lost 6 bases, J lost 0 bases, and 16 bases lay in between. CDR3 DNA: TGTGCCAGCAGCCCCGGACAGAGAGCTAGCACAGATACGCAGTATTTT. Translated, it gives CASSPGQRASTDTQYF.

Concerning this clonotype itself: This may come from a read error, since a much larger clone is one base off. The chain combines TRBV7-2 with TRBJ2-7; 8 bases map to TRBD2. V trimming: 5 bases; J trimming: 7 bases; junction bases outside the gene matches: 16. The CDR3 loop spans 16 amino acids. Germline V gives CDR1 SGHTA, CDR2 FQGNSA. CDR3 residues: CASSPPSGGLYNEQYF. The CDR3 DNA sequence: TGTGCCAGCAGCCCCCCAAGCGGGGGTCTCTACAATGAGCAGTACTTC.

This clonotype was observed at least ten times. CDR3 DNA sequence: TGCAGCGTTGAGCCCCTCTCTCGCACAGATACGCAGTATTTT. Amino acid sequence: CSVEPLSRTDTQYF. This chain links TRBV29-1 with TRBJ2-3; D unresolved. Germline V gives CDR1 SQVTM, CDR2 ANQGSEA. V was pared by 3 bases and J by 1 base, with 11 bases between. The CDR3 contains 14 residues.

This clonotype was counted at least ten times. The rearrangement joins TRBV20-1 to TRBJ2-1, with 12 positions matching TRBD2. Germline V CDR1 and CDR2: DFQATT, SNEGSKA (reference sequence). Germline trimming cut 5 bases from V and 0 bases from J; bases unmatched to any gene: 5. CDR3 length: 16 amino acids. The chain's CDR3 is CSAPPTSGSSYNEQFF. The CDR3 region has the DNA TGCAGTGCTCCTCCGACTAGCGGGAGCTCCTACAATGAGCAGTTCTTC.

The chain combines TRBV2 with TRBJ2-4; 7 bases line up with TRBD1. The J call may be mistaken, given a closer DNA end match to TRBJ2-7. Germline assignment: CDR1 SNHLY and CDR2 FYNNEI. The CDR3 is 15 residues long. The CDR3 protein is CASSERTGGSYEQYF. The DNA for the CDR3 is TGTGCCAGCAGTGAAAGGACAGGAGGTAGTTACGAGCAGTACTTC.

Comments on this clonotype: A much more abundant neighbour one base away suggests this may be a read error. The J gene is TRBJ1-2, the V gene TRBV27; 7 bases agree with TRBD1. The germline gives CDR1 MNHEY, CDR2 SMNVEV (reference sequence). Trimming at V came to 6 bases and at J to 7 bases, leaving 8 bases not matched to a gene. This CDR3 is built from 13 residues. The CDR3 DNA sequence: TGTGCCAGCAGCCCCACAGGGGTTCGTGGCTACACCTTC. Protein: CASSPTGVRGYTF.

This clonotype was recorded at least ten times. CDR3 residues: CAISASDGERSYGYTF. In DNA, the CDR3 is TGTGCCATCAGTGCCTCCGACGGGGAACGAAGCTATGGCTACACCTTC. The V call is TRBV10-3, the J call TRBJ1-2; D gene unclear. With 4 bases removed from V and 4 bases from J, the gap between germline ends came to 19 bases. Germline CDR1 is ENHRY and CDR2 is SYGVKD. CDR3 length equals 16 residues.

V usage is TRBV11-2 and J usage is TRBJ2-3; D gene ambiguous. CDR1 and CDR2 (germline): SGHAT, FQNNGV. The CDR3 totals 18 residues. Trimming stripped 0 bases from V and 0 bases from J, with 16 bases between. The CDR3: CASSLEPSLGSSTDTQYF. Here the CDR3 DNA reads TGTGCCAGCAGCTTAGAGCCTAGTCTGGGGTCTAGCACAGATACGCAGTATTTT.

About this clonotype itself: The germline gene is not matched at one end of the junction; a read error may be the cause. The chain carries TRBV6-1 and TRBJ2-1; D remains unclear. The germline V gene encodes CDR1 MNHNS and CDR2 SASEGT. The CDR3 extends over 13 amino acids. In DNA form, the CDR3 reads TGTGTCAGCAGTGCTAGAGACTACAATGAGCAGTTCTTC. Translation: CVSSARDYNEQFF.

The chain has TRBV10-2 and TRBJ1-1; possibly TRBD1 for D (5 bases). The CDR3 runs to 14 residues. CDR1 and CDR2 (germline): WSHSY, SAAADI. Trimming removed 7 bases at V and 2 bases at J, with 14 bases between. CDR3 nucleotide sequence: TGCGCCAGCACCAAGACAGCCAGTAACACTGAAGCTTTCTTT. It specifies CASTKTASNTEAFF.

The V and J genes are TRBV20-1 and TRBJ1-1; 8 bases are shared with TRBD1. Germline V CDR1 and CDR2: DFQATT, SNEGSKA (reference sequence). The ends lost 5 bases at V and 5 bases at J; junction bases unmatched: 4. The CDR3 length is 12 residues. The CDR3 loop is CSAVDRGTEAFF. The CDR3, as DNA: TGCAGTGCTGTCGACAGGGGAACTGAAGCTTTCTTT.

V and J are TRBV4-3 and TRBJ2-5; 10 nucleotides match TRBD2. This CDR3 spans 14 amino acids. Unmatched junction bases numbered 3, after V lost 4 bases and J lost 4 bases. Looked up from germline, CDR1 is LGHNA and CDR2 is YSLEER. CDR3 protein: CASSRGLAAETQYF. As DNA, the CDR3 is TGCGCCAGCAGCCGAGGACTAGCGGCAGAGACCCAGTACTTC.

This clonotype was detected ten times or more. The chain employs TRBV20-1 and TRBJ2-1; 9 bases agree with TRBD1. The CDR3 spans 14 residues. V was clipped by 5 bases and J by 6 bases; unmatched bases: 8. Germline V gene lookup returns CDR1 DFQATT and CDR2 SNEGSKA (reference sequence). This CDR3 reads CSAPGTGFSNEQFF. The CDR3, as DNA: TGCAGTGCTCCCGGGACAGGGTTTTCCAATGAGCAGTTCTTC.

CDR3 sequence: CASSRRGTSGTSADTQYF. CDR3 coding DNA: TGTGCCAGCAGTCGCCGGGGGACTAGCGGGACTAGCGCAGATACGCAGTATTTT. The chain is built from TRBV6-1 and TRBJ2-3; 13 bases are a match to TRBD2. This CDR3 contains 18 residues. The V segment lost 5 bases and the J segment 4 bases; nucleotides outside the gene matches: 12. CDR1 is MNHNS, CDR2 SASEGT, per germline.

This sequence joins TRBV2 and TRBJ2-1, with D possibly TRBD1 on 6 matching bases. The CDR3 length is 10 residues. Trimming shortened V by 10 bases and J by 9 bases, and 10 bases separated the two germline ends. Germline V CDR1 and CDR2: SNHLY, FYNNEI. The CDR3 region is CATRQVEQFF. CDR3 bases: TGTGCCACCAGACAGGTTGAGCAGTTCTTC.

Ten or more counts support this clonotype. The rearrangement joins TRBV4-1 to TRBJ2-3; TRBD2 might be the D (6 bases). CDR1 is MGHRA and CDR2 is YSYEKL in the germline V gene. Trimming stripped 1 base from V and 6 bases from J, with 11 bases between. The CDR3 loop spans 14 amino acids. The CDR3 DNA sequence: TGCGCCAGCAGCCAAGCAGGGAGGCGGGATACGCAGTATTTT. Its translation is CASSQAGRRDTQYF.

The rearrangement uses TRBV28 and TRBJ2-2, with D perhaps TRBD1 (6 bases). V dropped 6 bases and J dropped 1 base, with 12 bases sitting between them. This CDR3 comprises 15 residues. Germline V CDR1 and CDR2: MDHEN, SYDVKM. The CDR3 DNA sequence: TGTGCCAGCAGCCCGGGACACCGGAACACCGGGGAGCTGTTTTTT. This sequence encodes CASSPGHRNTGELFF.

The rearrangement uses TRBV7-2 and TRBJ2-7, with D unclear. The CDR3 is 15 amino acids. CDR1 and CDR2 from the germline V gene are SGHTA and FQGNSA. Trimming took 5 bases from V and 0 from J, leaving 14 bases between them. The CDR3 loop reads CASSPIPSLSYEQYF. The DNA of the CDR3 is TGTGCCAGCAGCCCCATCCCTAGTCTCTCCTACGAGCAGTACTTC.

This clonotype was observed many times. The V gene is TRBV4-1, the J gene TRBJ2-3; unclear D gene. The CDR3 extends over 16 amino acids. The germline gives CDR1 MGHRA, CDR2 YSYEKL. V lost 1 base, J lost 0 bases, and 11 bases lay in between. The CDR3 here is CASSQGLVASTDTQYF. CDR3 sequence (DNA): TGCGCCAGCAGCCAAGGGCTAGTCGCCAGCACAGATACGCAGTATTTT.

The chain uses TRBV29-1 and TRBJ2-7; 9 bases align to TRBD1. This CDR3 is built from 15 residues. Germline loops: CDR1 SQVTM, CDR2 ANQGSEA. V gave up 4 bases and J gave up 3 bases; unmatched junction bases: 10. The CDR3 nucleotides are TGCAGCGTTGGAAAGTTGGACAGGGGTCTCTACGAGCAGTACTTC. It yields the protein CSVGKLDRGLYEQYF.

The V gene is TRBV11-2, the J gene TRBJ2-7, with D perhaps assigned TRBD1 or TRBD2 (6 bases each). V lost 4 bases and J lost 4, with 14 bases in between. The CDR3 loop spans 14 amino acids. The V gene's germline CDR1 is SGHAT and CDR2 FQNNGV. The chain's CDR3 is CASSSYREDYEQYF. The CDR3 DNA reads as TGTGCCAGCAGCTCGTACAGGGAGGATTACGAGCAGTACTTC.